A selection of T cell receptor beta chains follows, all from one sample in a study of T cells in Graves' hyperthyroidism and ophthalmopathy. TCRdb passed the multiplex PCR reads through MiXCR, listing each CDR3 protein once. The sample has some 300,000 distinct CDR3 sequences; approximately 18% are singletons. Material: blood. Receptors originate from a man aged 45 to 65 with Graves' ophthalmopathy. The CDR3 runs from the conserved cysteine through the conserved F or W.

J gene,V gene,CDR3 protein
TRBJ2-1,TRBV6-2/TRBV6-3,CASSTTPSSYNEQFF
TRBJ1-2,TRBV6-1,CASRPGRGNYGYTF
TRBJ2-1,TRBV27,CASSGLAGGGEQFF
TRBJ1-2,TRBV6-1,CASRRRGHTNYGYTF
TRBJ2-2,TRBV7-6,CASSLVEDTGELFF
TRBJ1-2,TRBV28,CASSLYGGYTF
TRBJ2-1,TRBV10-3,CAISEGLAGVNEQFF
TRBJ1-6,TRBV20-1,CSARGQGGWDSPLHF
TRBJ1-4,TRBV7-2,CASSPGAGGATNEKLFF
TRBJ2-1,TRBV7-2,CASSRATSGRSYNEQFF
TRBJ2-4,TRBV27,CASSPRTITSGVRKNIQYF
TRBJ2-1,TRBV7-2,CASSPRVGSYNEQFF
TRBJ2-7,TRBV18,CASGRGPYEQYF
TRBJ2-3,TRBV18,CASSPPTTDTQYF
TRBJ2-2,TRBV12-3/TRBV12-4,CASSLRPGFSLTRVPGELFF
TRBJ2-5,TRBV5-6,CASSLGPQETQYF
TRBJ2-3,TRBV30,CAWSHGGASTDTQYF
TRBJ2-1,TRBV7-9,CASSLSSAFGEQFF